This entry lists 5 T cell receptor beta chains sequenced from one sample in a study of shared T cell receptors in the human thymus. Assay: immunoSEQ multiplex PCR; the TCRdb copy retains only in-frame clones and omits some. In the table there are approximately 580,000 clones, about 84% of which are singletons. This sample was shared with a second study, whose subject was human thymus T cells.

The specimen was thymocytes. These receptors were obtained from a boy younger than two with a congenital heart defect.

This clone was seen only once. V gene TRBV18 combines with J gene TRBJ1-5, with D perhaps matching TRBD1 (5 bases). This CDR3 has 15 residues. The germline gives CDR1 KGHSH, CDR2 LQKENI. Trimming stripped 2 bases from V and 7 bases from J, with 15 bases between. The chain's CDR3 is CASSPSGRGGQPQHF. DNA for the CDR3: TGTGCCAGCTCACCAAGTGGAAGGGGTGGGCAGCCCCAGCATTTT.

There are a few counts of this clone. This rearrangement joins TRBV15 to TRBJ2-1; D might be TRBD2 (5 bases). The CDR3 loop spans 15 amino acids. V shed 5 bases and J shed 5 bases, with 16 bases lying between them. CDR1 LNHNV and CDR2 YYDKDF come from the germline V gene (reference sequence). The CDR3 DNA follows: TGTGCCACCAGCCATTCGCAGCTCGGGGACAATGAGCAGTTCTTC. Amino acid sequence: CATSHSQLGDNEQFF. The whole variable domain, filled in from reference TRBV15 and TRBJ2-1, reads DAMVIQNPRYQVTQFGKPVTLSCSQTLNHNVMYWYQQKSSQAPKLLFHYYDKDFNNEADTPDNFQSRRPNTSFCFLDIRSPGLGDTAMYLCATSHSQLGDNEQFFGPGTRLTVL.

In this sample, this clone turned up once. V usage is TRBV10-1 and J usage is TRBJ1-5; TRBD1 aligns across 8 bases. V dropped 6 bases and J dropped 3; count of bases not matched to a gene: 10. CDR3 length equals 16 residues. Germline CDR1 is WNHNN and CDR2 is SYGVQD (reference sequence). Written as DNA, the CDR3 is TGCGCCAGCAGACTCGACAGGGGTCCACTCAATCAGCCCCAGCATTTT. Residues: CASRLDRGPLNQPQHF.

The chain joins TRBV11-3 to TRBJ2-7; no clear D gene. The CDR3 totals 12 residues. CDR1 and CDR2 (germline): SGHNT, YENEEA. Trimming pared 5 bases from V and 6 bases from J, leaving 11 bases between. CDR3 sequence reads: CASSPGTGEQYF. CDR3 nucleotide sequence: TGTGCCAGCAGCCCCGGTACGGGCGAGCAGTACTTC.

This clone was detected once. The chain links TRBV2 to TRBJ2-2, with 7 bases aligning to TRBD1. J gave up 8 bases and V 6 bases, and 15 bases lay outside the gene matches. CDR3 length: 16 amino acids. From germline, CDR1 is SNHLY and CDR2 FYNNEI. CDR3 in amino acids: CASRSNDRVETGELFF. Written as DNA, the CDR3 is TGTGCCAGCAGATCGAACGACAGGGTAGAAACGGGGGAGCTGTTTTTT.